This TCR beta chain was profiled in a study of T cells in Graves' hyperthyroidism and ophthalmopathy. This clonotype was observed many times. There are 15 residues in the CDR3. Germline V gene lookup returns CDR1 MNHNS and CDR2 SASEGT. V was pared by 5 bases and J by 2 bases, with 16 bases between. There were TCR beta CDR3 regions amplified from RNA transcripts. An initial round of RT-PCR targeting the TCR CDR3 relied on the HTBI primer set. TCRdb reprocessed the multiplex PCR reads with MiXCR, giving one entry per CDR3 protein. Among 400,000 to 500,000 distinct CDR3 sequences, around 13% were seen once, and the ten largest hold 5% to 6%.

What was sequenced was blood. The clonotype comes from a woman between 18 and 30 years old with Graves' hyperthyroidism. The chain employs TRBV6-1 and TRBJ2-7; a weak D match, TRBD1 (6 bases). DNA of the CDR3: TGTGCCAGCAGTCCCCCCGGGACACAAACCTACGAGCAGTACTTC. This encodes CASSPPGTQTYEQYF.